This entry lists 8 T cell receptor beta chains sequenced from one sample in a study of T cells expressing NK-cell markers. One entry per CDR3 protein, without DNA, is what TCRdb gives after re-calling the 5' RACE reads. Its listing shows some 340,000 distinct CDR3 sequences. The sample consisted of blood T cells: a sorted CD56 or NKG2C T cell subset, CD4+ or CD8+ T cells, or bulk PBMC T cells (not recorded which). The receptors come from a man aged 18-75 years in good health.

This chain connects TRBV2 to TRBJ1-2; TCRdb selects TRBD1, and the lack of DNA leaves this call unchecked. The CDR3 loop spans 14 amino acids. Per germline, CDR1 SNHLY and CDR2 FYNNEI. This CDR3 is CASSGDRGRYGYTF.

The chain joins TRBV7-9 to TRBJ2-2; TCRdb returns TRBD2, unconfirmable since there is no DNA. The germline CDR1 and CDR2 sequences are SEHNR and FQNEAQ (reference sequence). This CDR3 is built from 17 residues. The CDR3 reads CASTRTSGGTFTGELFF.

This rearrangement joins TRBV3-1 to TRBJ2-2. The CDR3 has 13 residues. Germline CDR1 reads LGHDT; CDR2 reads YNNKEL (reference sequence). CDR3: CASSHHTTGELFF.

Here the CDR3 reads CASVAGQGTDTQYF. This chain connects TRBV5-1 to TRBJ2-3; TCRdb outputs TRBD1, but without DNA this stays unchecked. Looked up from germline, CDR1 is SGHRS and CDR2 is YFSETQ. The CDR3 totals 14 residues. Complete variable domain (other parts from reference TRBV5-1 and TRBJ2-3): KAGVTQTPRYLIKTRGQQVTLSCSPISGHRSVSWYQQTPGQGLQFLFEYFSETQRNKGNFPGRFSGRQFSNSRSEMNVSTLELGDSALYLCASVAGQGTDTQYFGPGTRLTVL.

The chain employs TRBV28 and TRBJ2-5. CDR3 size: 13 residues. CDR1 and CDR2 from the germline V gene are MDHEN and SYDVKM. The CDR3 sequence: CASSPQFQETQYF.

The chain has TRBV5-6 and TRBJ2-1; without DNA, the TCRdb call of TRBD1 cannot be checked. Germline lookup yields CDR1 SGHDT and CDR2 YYEEEE. This CDR3 has 15 residues. The CDR3 is CASSLEGVLLNEQFF.

V and J are TRBV12-5 and TRBJ1-5; the D call from TCRdb, TRBD1, cannot be confirmed without DNA. This CDR3 contains 17 residues. Germline-derived CDR1 and CDR2 are LGHNT and FRNRAP. CDR3: CASGSRTGGLSNQPQHF.

This chain links TRBV5-1 with TRBJ1-6. Germline CDR1 reads SGHRS; CDR2 reads YFSETQ. CDR3 length: 15 amino acids. CDR3 sequence reads: CASSLDFSPMSPLHF.